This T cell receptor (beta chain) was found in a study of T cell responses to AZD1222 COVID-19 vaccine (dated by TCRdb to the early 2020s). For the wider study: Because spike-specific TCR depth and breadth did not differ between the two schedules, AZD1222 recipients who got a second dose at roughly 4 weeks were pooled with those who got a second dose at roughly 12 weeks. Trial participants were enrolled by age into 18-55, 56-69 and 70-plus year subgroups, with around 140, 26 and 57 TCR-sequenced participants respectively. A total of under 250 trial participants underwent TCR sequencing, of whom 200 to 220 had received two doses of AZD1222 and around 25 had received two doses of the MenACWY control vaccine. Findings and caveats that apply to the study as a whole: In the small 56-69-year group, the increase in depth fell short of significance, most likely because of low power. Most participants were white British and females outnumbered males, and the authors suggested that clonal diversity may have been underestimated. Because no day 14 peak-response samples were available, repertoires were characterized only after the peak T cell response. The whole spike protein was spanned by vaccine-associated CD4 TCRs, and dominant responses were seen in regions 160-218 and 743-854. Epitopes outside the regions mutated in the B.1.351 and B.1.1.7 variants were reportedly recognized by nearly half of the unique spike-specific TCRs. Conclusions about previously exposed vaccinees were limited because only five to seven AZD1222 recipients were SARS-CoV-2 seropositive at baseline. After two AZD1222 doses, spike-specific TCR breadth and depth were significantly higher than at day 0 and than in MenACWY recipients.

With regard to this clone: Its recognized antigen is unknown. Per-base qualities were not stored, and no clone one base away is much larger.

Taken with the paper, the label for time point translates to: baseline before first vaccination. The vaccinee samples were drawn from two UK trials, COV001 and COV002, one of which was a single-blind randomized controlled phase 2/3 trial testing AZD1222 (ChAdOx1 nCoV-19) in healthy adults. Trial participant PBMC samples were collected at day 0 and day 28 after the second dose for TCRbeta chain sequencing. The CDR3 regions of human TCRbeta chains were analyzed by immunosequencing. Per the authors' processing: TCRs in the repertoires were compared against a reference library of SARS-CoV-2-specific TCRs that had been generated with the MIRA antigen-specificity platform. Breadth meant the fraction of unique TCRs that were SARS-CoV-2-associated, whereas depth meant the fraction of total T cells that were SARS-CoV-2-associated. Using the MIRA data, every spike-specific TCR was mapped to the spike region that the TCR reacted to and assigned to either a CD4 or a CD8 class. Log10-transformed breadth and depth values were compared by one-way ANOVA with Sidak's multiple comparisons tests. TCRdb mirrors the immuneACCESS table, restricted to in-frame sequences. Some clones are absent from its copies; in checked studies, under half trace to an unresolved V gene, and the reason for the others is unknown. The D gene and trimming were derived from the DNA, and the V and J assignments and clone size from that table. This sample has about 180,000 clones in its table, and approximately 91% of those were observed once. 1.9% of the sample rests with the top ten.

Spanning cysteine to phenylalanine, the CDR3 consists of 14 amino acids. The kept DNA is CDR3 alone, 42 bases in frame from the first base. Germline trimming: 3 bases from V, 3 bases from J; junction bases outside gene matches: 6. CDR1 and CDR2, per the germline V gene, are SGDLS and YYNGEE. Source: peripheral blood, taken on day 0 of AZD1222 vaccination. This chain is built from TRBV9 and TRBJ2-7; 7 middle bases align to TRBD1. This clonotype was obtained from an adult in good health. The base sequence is TGTGCCAGCAGCGGTCGACAGGGCTTCTACGAGCAGTACTTC. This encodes CASSGRQGFYEQYF.